This T cell receptor beta chain derives from a study of OX40 agonist ivuxolimab in advanced cancers. Study context: An agonistic anti-OX40 (CD134) antibody, ivuxolimab, was used to treat the patients. With a range of roughly 23 to 85, age averaged approximately 64 years, and 75% to 90% were male. Findings of the study overall: At 0.1-3.0 mg/kg, partial responders had clonal expansion among the lowest observed.

A history of autoimmune disease or systemic immunosuppression excluded patients. The CDR3 has 15 residues. The germline V gene encodes CDR1 LNHNV and CDR2 YYDKDF (reference sequence). The J segment lost 6 bases and the V segment lost 4 bases, leaving 7 bases of the junction unmatched. The repertoire was sequenced with immunoSEQ multiplex PCR; TCRdb's copy has only in-frame clones and lacks some. The sample lists some 17,000 clones, under 85% seen once, with approximately 13% in the top ten. On this clone: Its antigen remains unidentified.

The chain has TRBV15 and TRBJ2-2; 8 bases fit TRBD1. The sample was CD4+ or CD8+ T cells sorted from blood, taken in a trial of the OX40 agonist ivuxolimab. This sequence originates from an adult with an advanced solid tumor such as melanoma, head and neck, liver or kidney cancer. Here the CDR3 reads CATSTGQGVSGELFF. The CDR3 nucleotides read TGTGCCACCAGCACCGGACAGGGCGTCTCCGGGGAGCTGTTTTTT.